The TCR beta chain under discussion was sequenced for a study of blood T cell repertoires in COVID-19. Original handling: Scientists estimated how many nucleated cells there were by amplifying reference gene primers. The repertoire was sequenced with immunoSEQ multiplex PCR; TCRdb's copy has only in-frame clones and lacks some. D and trimming come from the DNA, and the V and J calls and clone size come from that table. The sample consists of 25,000 to 30,000 clones, 70% to 90% of them appearing once. This CDR3 region has 14 residues. The germline V and J ends were trimmed by 0 bases and 6 bases, with 9 bases remaining between them.

This chain uses TRBV23-1 with TRBJ1-5; no reliable D call. TRBV23-1 is known as an ORF, though its function is uncertain. Specimen: peripheral blood. The clonotype comes from a human donor in a cohort sampled during active COVID-19. The donor label of this sample is uncertain. The CDR3 is CASSQSGGCQPQHF. In DNA form, the CDR3 reads TGCGCCAGCAGTCAATCAGGAGGTTGTCAGCCCCAGCATTTT.